This is a list of T cell receptor beta chains from one sample in a study of shared clonotypes between healthy human individuals. The data were produced by immunoSEQ multiplex PCR, yet TCRdb's version contains in-frame clones alone and is incomplete. The sample has more than 400,000 clones; roughly 80% are singletons. Source material: PBMCs. The receptors were sampled from a woman aged 40 to 50 in good health. Some clones in this sample may be carry-over from other donors' samples. CDR3s leave out the opening cysteine and the closing phenylalanine or tryptophan.

len	v_gene	j_gene	CDR3aa
10	TRBV5-1	TRBJ2-3	ASSVGTLGAY
10	TRBV25-1	TRBJ1-2	ASSVSGDGYT
13	TRBV30	TRBJ2-1	AWNAGQASYNEQF
13	TRBV5-1	TRBJ1-4	ASSFGQGELEKLF
9	TRBV2	TRBJ1-2	ATTGGWGYT
12	TRBV11-3	TRBJ2-3	ASSVGTAGDTQY
14	TRBV18	TRBJ2-7	ASSPGAGIGSYEQY
12	TRBV5-1	TRBJ2-5	ASSLGQQQETQY
17	TRBV28	TRBJ1-1	ASSPKIPGQLWMNTEAF
11	TRBV11-2	TRBJ2-7	ASSPTRGGEQY
12	TRBV13	TRBJ2-7	ASSLEGKAYEQY
11	TRBV10-1	TRBJ2-2	ASSTRNTGELF
14	TRBV19	TRBJ2-1	ASSILRTSGWFEQF
15	TRBV7-8	TRBJ2-5	ASSLDRDRGRAETQY
15	TRBV10-2	TRBJ2-3	ASNPGMHGTSTDTQY
12	TRBV6-5	TRBJ2-7	ASSLGGGKGEQY
11	TRBV5-1	TRBJ1-1	ASSLEMGTEAF
16	TRBV10-3	TRBJ2-7	AITQPYNGSGNPYEQY
13	TRBV19	TRBJ2-7	ASSYGHGGTYEQY
12	TRBV9	TRBJ2-1	ASSAQSSYNEQF
16	TRBV11-2	TRBJ1-3	ASSSRTGGFVSGNTIY
13	TRBV4-2	TRBJ2-3	ASSLTTGGADTQY
11	TRBV27	TRBJ2-5	ASSFRGRETQY
13	TRBV10-3	TRBJ2-7	ASSSTGTGIYEQY
11	TRBV2	TRBJ2-1	ASSGELYNEQF
12	TRBV2	TRBJ2-5	ASSLAGVQETQY
13	TRBV19	TRBJ2-7	ASSITRGPRGEQY
14	TRBV6-6	TRBJ2-3	ASSFLLAGGRDTQY
11	TRBV14	TRBJ2-3	ASSPRTTDTQY
16	TRBV6-4	TRBJ2-3	ASSPIIGLAGSADTQY
11	TRBV5-1	TRBJ2-2	ASSFWSTGELF
13	TRBV18	TRBJ1-5	ASSLTGGAGQPQH
15	TRBV5-6	TRBJ2-3	ASSFLTGTSFFDTQY
12	TRBV10-3	TRBJ2-7	AISDGRVSYEQY
12	TRBV5-4	TRBJ1-5	ASPPSGGNQPQH
9	TRBV20-1	TRBJ2-4	SASGQVIQY
14	TRBV5-5	TRBJ2-7	ASSYRDAPYADEQY
14	TRBV4-3	TRBJ2-6	ASVAGDSSGANVLT
9	TRBV18	TRBJ1-1	ASSGNTEAF
14	TRBV5-1	TRBJ2-3	ASSLVGTGYTDTQY
13	TRBV7-2	TRBJ2-4	ASRASGRPKNIQY
14	TRBV27	TRBJ2-1	ASSLSSASGSPEQF
16	TRBV28	TRBJ2-1	ASSFSWLAGRSYNEQF
12	TRBV5-6	TRBJ1-1	ASSRAGVNTEAF
13	TRBV9	TRBJ1-2	ASSVEPASRYGYT